Listed here are 17 T cell receptor beta chains from one sample, sequenced in a study of blood T cell repertoires in COVID-19. The method was immunoSEQ multiplex PCR; TCRdb's version includes in-frame clones alone and lacks a portion of them. This sample has a few hundred thousand clones, with 87% found just once. The sample was PBMCs or T cells enriched from blood (not recorded which). All receptors derive from a middle-aged woman who had recovered from COVID-19.

The chain employs TRBV6-5 and TRBJ1-6, with TRBD1 as a possible D gene (6 bases). V lost 0 bases and J lost 7, with 10 bases in between. The CDR3 has 15 amino acids. Germline assignment: CDR1 MNHEY and CDR2 SVGAGI. Written as DNA, the CDR3 is TGTGCCAGCAGTTACTCGGGGGCAGGGAATTCACCCCTCCACTTT. It codes for CASSYSGAGNSPLHF.

The chain employs TRBV7-8 and TRBJ2-7; 8 bases agree with TRBD1. The germline V gene has CDR1 SGHVS and CDR2 FQNEAQ. The CDR3 runs to 16 residues. The junction had 11 bases not matched to a gene; V was cut back by 1 base and J by 6 bases. CDR3 sequence: CASSLEQGVLSGEQYF. In DNA, the CDR3 is TGTGCCAGCAGCTTAGAACAGGGGGTTCTTTCCGGCGAGCAGTACTTC.

V gene TRBV7-2 combines with J gene TRBJ2-3; D possibly corresponds to TRBD2 (5 bases). Trimming shortened V by 0 bases and J by 4 bases, and 8 bases separated the two germline ends. The CDR3 length is 14 residues. Germline lookup yields CDR1 SGHTA and CDR2 FQGNSA. In DNA, the CDR3 is TGTGCCAGCAGCTTAGCGGGAGTACCAGATACGCAGTATTTT. Protein sequence: CASSLAGVPDTQYF. Full variable domain (missing parts from reference TRBV7-2 and TRBJ2-3): GAGVSQSPSNKVTEKGKDVELRCDPISGHTALYWYRQSLGQGLEFLIYFQGNSAPDKSGLPSDRFSAERTGGSVSTLTIQRTQQEDSAVYLCASSLAGVPDTQYFGPGTRLTVL.

This clone was counted a few times. V is TRBV9 and J is TRBJ2-3; TRBD2 matches at 7 bases. CDR1 and CDR2 (germline): SGDLS, YYNGEE. This CDR3 spans 15 amino acids. V gave up 4 bases and J gave up 3 bases; unmatched junction bases: 8. The CDR3 loop is CASSLGGGPTDTQYF. DNA of the CDR3: TGTGCCAGCAGCTTGGGGGGAGGGCCAACAGATACGCAGTATTTT.

This CDR3 is CASSGGLYEQYF. In nucleotides, the CDR3 is TGTGCCAGCTCGGGAGGATTATACGAGCAGTACTTC. The chain employs TRBV18 and TRBJ2-7; maybe TRBD2 (6 bases). Trimming took off 6 bases at V and 4 bases at J, with 10 bases between the two ends. The length of the CDR3 is 12 residues. Germline lookup yields CDR1 KGHSH and CDR2 LQKENI.

CDR3 coding DNA: TGTGCCAGCCGCGGCGACCCCTACGAGCAGTACTTC. This translates into CASRGDPYEQYF. The gene calls are TRBV28 and TRBJ2-7; D unclear. Deletions cut 8 bases from V and 2 bases from J, with 10 bases between. The CDR3 runs to 12 residues. CDR1 and CDR2 from the germline V gene are MDHEN and SYDVKM.

This chain links TRBV12-3 or TRBV12-4 with TRBJ1-2; 10 nucleotides match TRBD1. This CDR3 comprises 13 residues. V shed 6 bases and J 5 bases; nucleotides not matched to a gene: 3. DNA for the CDR3: TGTGCCAGCAGCGACAGGGGGCTTTATGGCTACACCTTC. Its protein is CASSDRGLYGYTF.

The CDR3 region is CASSEIAGGVVNEQFF. In DNA form, the CDR3 reads TGTGCCAGCAGTGAAATAGCAGGGGGAGTAGTAAATGAGCAGTTCTTC. The rearrangement uses TRBV2 and TRBJ2-1; TRBD1 agrees at 7 bases. This CDR3 has 16 amino acids. The V gene's germline CDR1 is SNHLY and CDR2 FYNNEI. After removal of 2 bases from V and 7 bases from J, the junction contained 11 bases not matched to a gene.

The chain links TRBV28 to TRBJ2-3; D is unclear. The V gene lost 6 bases and the J gene lost 5 bases, with 12 bases spanning the gap. This CDR3 is built from 13 residues. Germline CDR1 reads MDHEN; CDR2 reads SYDVKM. The DNA for the CDR3 is TGTGCCAGCAGGCTGACAAGGTTAGATACGCAGTATTTT. Residues: CASRLTRLDTQYF.

At least ten counts were recorded for this clone. The chain is built from TRBV3-1 (or the pseudogene TRBV3-2) and TRBJ2-7; TRBD1 might be the D (6 bases). V lost 1 base and J 11 bases, leaving 9 bases between the germline ends. The CDR3 contains 11 residues. Per germline, CDR1 LGHDT and CDR2 YNNKEL (reference sequence). CDR3 loop: CASSQAQGEYF. In nucleotides, the CDR3 is TGTGCCAGCAGCCAAGCACAGGGTGAGTACTTC.

This clone occurred a few times. The rearrangement joins TRBV2 to TRBJ2-3; D perhaps matches TRBD2 (6 bases). CDR1 SNHLY and CDR2 FYNNEI come from the germline V gene. The CDR3 loop spans 13 amino acids. Trimming left V 6 bases short and J 1 base short, with 8 bases between. CDR3 sequence reads: CASRASGTDTQYF. In DNA form, the CDR3 reads TGTGCCAGCAGGGCTAGCGGCACAGATACGCAGTATTTT.

The chain links TRBV19 to TRBJ2-7; tentative D call: TRBD2 (5 bases). V was cut by 7 bases and J by 2 bases, with 12 bases left in between. Looked up from germline, CDR1 is LNHDA and CDR2 is SQIVND (reference sequence). The CDR3 extends over 13 amino acids. The CDR3 DNA reads as TGTGCCAGTAAACAAGCCGGGGCCTACGAGCAGTACTTC. Translating it yields CASKQAGAYEQYF.

Ten or more counts support this clone. The chain links TRBV5-4 to TRBJ1-1, with 7 positions matching TRBD1. Germline V gene data show CDR1 as SGHNT and CDR2 as YYREEE (reference sequence). The V segment lost 1 base and the J segment 8 bases; nucleotides outside the gene matches: 5. The CDR3 sequence is 13 residues long. The DNA of the CDR3 is TGTGCCAGCAGCTTGCAGGGACAGTTAGAAGCTTTCTTT. This sequence encodes CASSLQGQLEAFF. The full variable domain, completed using reference TRBV5-4 and TRBJ1-1, is ETGVTQSPTHLIKTRGQQVTLRCSSQSGHNTVSWYQQALGQGPQFIFQYYREEENGRGNFPPRFSGLQFPNYSSELNVNALELDDSALYLCASSLQGQLEAFFGQGTRLTVV.

The chain employs TRBV7-8 and TRBJ2-2; D might be TRBD1 (5 bases). Between the trimmed V and J ends, which lost 2 bases and 8 bases, there was a span of 18 bases. The V gene's germline CDR1 is SGHVS and CDR2 FQNEAQ. The CDR3 length is 16 residues. CDR3 in DNA: TGTGCCAGCAGCTTAAATCAGTTCCAGGGATTTGGGGAGCTGTTTTTT. Translating it yields CASSLNQFQGFGELFF.

In DNA, the CDR3 is TGTGCCTGGGACCGGTTACCAATGAGGGGCTACACCTTC. It yields the protein CAWDRLPMRGYTF. The chain uses TRBV30 and TRBJ1-2; D not certain. This CDR3 comprises 13 residues. Germline loops: CDR1 GTSNPN, CDR2 SVGIG (reference sequence). The germline V and J ends were trimmed by 5 bases and 8 bases, with 18 bases remaining between them.

The chain is built from TRBV21-1 and TRBJ2-7; TRBD2 was called by the table and not checked on the DNA. TRBV21-1 is annotated as a pseudogene. The CDR3 is made up of 17 amino acids. The CDR3 protein is CASSKVQRDTPSYEQYF. The DNA of the CDR3 is TGTGCCAGCAGCAAAGTCCAGCGGGATACCCCCTCCTACGAGCAGTACTTC.

The table lists this clone with a few counts. This chain connects TRBV3-1 (or the pseudogene TRBV3-2) to TRBJ2-2, with D maybe TRBD2 (5 bases). Trimming shortened V by 7 bases and J by 2 bases, and 11 bases separated the two germline ends. The V gene's germline CDR1 is LGHDT and CDR2 YNNKEL (reference sequence). CDR3 size: 14 residues. The CDR3 loop reads CASTWTRNTGELFF. In DNA form, the CDR3 reads TGTGCCAGCACCTGGACTCGAAACACCGGGGAGCTGTTTTTT.